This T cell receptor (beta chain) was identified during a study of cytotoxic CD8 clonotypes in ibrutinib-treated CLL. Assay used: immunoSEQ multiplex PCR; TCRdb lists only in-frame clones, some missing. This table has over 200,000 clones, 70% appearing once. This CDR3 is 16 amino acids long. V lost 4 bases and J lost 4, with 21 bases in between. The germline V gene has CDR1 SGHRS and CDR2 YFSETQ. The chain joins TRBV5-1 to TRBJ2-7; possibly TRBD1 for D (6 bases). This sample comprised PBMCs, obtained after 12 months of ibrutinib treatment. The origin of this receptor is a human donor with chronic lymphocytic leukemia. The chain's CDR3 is CASSAGLGKGVYEQYF. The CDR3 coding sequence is TGCGCCAGCAGCGCTGGGCTAGGGAAGGGGGTTTACGAGCAGTACTTC.